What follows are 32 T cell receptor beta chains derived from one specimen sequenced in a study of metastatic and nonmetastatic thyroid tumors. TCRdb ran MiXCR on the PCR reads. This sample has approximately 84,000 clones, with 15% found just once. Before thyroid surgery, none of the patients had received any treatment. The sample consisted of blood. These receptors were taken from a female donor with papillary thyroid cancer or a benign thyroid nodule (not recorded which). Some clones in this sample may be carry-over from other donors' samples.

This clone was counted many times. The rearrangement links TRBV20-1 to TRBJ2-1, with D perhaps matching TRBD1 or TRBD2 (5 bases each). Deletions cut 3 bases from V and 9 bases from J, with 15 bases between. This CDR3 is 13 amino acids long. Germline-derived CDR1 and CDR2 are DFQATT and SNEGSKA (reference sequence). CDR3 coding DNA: TGCAGTGCTAGCCCACCTGGGGGTGGTGAGCAGTTCTTC. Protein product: CSASPPGGGEQFF.

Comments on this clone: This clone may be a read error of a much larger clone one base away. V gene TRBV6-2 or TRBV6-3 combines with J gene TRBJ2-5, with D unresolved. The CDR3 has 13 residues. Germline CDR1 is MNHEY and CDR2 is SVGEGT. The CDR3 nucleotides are TGTGCCAACAGTCGCGACATCCAAGAGACCCAGTACTTC. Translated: CANSRDIQETQYF.

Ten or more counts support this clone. The CDR3 bases are TGTGCCAGCAGACCCCTCTCGGGGGACTACAATGAGCAGTTCTTC. It yields the protein CASRPLSGDYNEQFF. The chain uses TRBV28 and TRBJ2-1; maybe TRBD2 (6 bases). Germline V CDR1 and CDR2: MDHEN, SYDVKM. Trimming removed 6 bases at V and 3 bases at J, with 15 bases between. The CDR3 has 15 residues.

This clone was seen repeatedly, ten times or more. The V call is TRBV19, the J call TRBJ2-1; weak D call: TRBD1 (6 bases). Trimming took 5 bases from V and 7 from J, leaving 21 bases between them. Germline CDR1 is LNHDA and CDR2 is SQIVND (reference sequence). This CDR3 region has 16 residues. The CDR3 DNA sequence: TGTGCCAGTAGTGTGACCCCGGTATCTCAGGGGAATGAGCAGTTCTTC. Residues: CASSVTPVSQGNEQFF.

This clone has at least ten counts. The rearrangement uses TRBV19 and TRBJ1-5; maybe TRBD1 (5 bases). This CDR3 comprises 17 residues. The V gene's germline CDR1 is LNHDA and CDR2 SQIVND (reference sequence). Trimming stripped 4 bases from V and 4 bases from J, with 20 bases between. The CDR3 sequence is CASSTILSVGLNQPQHF. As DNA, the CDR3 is TGTGCCAGTAGTACCATCCTTTCCGTGGGACTTAATCAGCCCCAGCATTTT.

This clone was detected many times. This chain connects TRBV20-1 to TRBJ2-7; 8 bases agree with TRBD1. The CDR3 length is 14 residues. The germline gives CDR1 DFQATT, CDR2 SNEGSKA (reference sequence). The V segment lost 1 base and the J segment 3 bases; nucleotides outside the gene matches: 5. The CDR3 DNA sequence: TGCAGTGCTAGAGGGGGACAGGTACTCTACGAGCAGTACTTC. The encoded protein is CSARGGQVLYEQYF.

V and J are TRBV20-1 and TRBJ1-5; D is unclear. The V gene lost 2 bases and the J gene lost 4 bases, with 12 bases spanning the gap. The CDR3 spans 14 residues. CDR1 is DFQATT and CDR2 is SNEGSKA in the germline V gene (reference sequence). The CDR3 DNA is TGCAGTGCTAGATATCCCAAGGCAAATCAGCCCCAGCATTTT. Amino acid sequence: CSARYPKANQPQHF.

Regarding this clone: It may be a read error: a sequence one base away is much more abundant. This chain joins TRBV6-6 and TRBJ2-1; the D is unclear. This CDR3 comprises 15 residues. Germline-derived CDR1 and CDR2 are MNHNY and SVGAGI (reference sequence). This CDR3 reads CASSYSNTGSNEQFF. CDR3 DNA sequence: TGTGCCAGCAGTTACTCGAATACGGGCAGCAATGAGCAGTTCTTT.

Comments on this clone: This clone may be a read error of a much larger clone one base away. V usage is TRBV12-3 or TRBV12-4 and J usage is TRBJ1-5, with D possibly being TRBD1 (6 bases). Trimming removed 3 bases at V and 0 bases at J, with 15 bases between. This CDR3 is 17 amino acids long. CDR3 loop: CASSFEGRGYSNQPQHF. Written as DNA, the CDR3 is TGTGCCAGCAGTTTCGAGGGAAGGGGGTATAGCAATCAGCCCCAGCATTTT.

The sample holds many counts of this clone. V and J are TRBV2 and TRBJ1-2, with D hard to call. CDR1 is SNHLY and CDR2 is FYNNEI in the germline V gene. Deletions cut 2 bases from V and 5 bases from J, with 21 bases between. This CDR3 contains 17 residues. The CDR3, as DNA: TGTGCCAGCAGTGAATCTGCGGCAGCGGGATTGTTATATGGCTACACCTTC. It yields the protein CASSESAAAGLLYGYTF.

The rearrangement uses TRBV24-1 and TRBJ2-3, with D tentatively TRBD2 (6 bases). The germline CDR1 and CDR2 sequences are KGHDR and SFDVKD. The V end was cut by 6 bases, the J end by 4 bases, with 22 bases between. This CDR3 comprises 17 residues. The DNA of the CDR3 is TGTGCCACCAGTCCGGTTTGGGAGCCCGGCGGGGCAGATACGCAGTATTTT. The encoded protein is CATSPVWEPGGADTQYF.

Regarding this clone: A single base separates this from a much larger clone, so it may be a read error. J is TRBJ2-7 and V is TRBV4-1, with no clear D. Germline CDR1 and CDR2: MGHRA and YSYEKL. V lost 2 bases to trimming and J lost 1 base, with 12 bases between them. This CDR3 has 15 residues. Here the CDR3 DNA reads TGCGCCAGCAGCCAAACGGCGGCAGATTCCTACGAGCAGTACTTC. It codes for CASSQTAADSYEQYF.

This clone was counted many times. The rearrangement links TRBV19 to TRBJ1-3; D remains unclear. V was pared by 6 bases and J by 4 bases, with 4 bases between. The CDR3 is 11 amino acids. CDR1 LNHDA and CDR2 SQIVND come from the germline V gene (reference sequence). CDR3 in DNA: TGTGCCAGTAGGCGGGGAAACACCATATATTTT. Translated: CASRRGNTIYF. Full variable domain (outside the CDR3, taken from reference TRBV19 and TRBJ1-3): DGGITQSPKYLFRKEGQNVTLSCEQNLNHDAMYWYRQDPGQGLRLIYYSQIVNDFQKGDIAEGYSVSREKKESFPLTVTSAQKNPTAFYLCASRRGNTIYFGEGSWLTVV.

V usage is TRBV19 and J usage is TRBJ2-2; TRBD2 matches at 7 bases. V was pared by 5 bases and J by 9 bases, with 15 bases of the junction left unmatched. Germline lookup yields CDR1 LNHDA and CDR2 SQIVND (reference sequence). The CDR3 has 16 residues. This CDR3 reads CASSRGIGRGTWELFF. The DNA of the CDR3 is TGTGCCAGTAGTCGGGGGATAGGGAGGGGCACTTGGGAGCTGTTTTTT.

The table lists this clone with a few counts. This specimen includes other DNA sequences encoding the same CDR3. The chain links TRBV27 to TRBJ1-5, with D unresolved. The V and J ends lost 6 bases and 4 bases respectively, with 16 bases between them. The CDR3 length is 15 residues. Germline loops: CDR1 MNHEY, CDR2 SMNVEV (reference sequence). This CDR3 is CASSLAGGPNQPQHF. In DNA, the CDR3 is TGTGCCAGCAGCTTGGCAGGTGGCCCTAATCAGCCCCAGCATTTT.

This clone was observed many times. The CDR3 coding sequence is TGTGCCAGCAGCTCGTACTTAGGGGGCGTACGGGAAAAACTGTTTTTT. As protein: CASSSYLGGVREKLFF. The genes are TRBV7-6 and TRBJ1-4; 7 bases agree with TRBD1. Trimming took 4 bases from V and 8 from J; bases not matched to a gene: 13. Germline V gene sequence: CDR1 SGHVS, CDR2 FNYEAQ. This CDR3 spans 16 amino acids.

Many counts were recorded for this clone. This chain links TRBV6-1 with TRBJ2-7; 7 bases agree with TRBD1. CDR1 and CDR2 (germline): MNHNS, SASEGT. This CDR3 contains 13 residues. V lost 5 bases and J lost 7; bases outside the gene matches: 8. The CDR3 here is CASSSQTGHEQYF. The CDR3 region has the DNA TGTGCCAGCAGTTCCCAGACAGGGCATGAGCAGTACTTC.

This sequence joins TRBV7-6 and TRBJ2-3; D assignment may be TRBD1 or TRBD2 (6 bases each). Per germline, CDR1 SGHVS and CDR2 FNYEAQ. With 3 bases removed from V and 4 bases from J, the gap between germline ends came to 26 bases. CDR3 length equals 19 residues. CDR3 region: CASSFLPGAADLFSDTQYF. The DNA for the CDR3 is TGTGCCAGCAGCTTTCTCCCGGGGGCAGCGGACTTATTCTCAGATACGCAGTATTTT.

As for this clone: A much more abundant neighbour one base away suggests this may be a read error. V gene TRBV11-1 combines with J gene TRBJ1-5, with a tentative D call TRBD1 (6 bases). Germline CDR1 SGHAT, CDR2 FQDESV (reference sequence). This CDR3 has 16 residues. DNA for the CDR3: TGTGCCAGCAGCTTACCCCGCGGGGACAAGGATCATCCCCAGCATTTT. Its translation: CASSLPRGDKDHPQHF.

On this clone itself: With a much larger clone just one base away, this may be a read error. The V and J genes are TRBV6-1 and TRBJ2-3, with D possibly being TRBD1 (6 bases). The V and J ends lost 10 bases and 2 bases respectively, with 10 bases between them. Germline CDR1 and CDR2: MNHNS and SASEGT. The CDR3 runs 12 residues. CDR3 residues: CATRTVTDTQYF. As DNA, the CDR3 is TGTGCCACCCGGACAGTCACAGATACGCAGTATTTT.

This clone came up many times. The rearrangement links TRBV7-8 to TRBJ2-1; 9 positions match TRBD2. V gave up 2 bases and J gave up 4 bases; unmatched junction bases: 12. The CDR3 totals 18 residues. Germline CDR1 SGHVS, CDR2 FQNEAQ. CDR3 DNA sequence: TGTGCCAGCAGCTTACAGCGGGGGGCCCTACAACCTTACAATGAGCAGTTCTTC. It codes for CASSLQRGALQPYNEQFF.

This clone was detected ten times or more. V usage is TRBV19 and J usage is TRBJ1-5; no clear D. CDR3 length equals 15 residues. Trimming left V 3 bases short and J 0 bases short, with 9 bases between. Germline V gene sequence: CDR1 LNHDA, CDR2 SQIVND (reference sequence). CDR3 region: CASSIGRNSNQPQHF. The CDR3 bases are TGTGCCAGTAGTATCGGGCGGAATAGCAATCAGCCCCAGCATTTT.

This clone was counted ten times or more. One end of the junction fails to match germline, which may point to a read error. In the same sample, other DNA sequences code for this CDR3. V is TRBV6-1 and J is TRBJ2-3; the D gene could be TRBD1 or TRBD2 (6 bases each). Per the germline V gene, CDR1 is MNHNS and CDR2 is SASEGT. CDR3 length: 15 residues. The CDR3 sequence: CASNEQGGATDTQYF. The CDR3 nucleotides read TGTGCCAGCAATGAACAGGGAGGCGCCACAGATACGCAGTATTTT.

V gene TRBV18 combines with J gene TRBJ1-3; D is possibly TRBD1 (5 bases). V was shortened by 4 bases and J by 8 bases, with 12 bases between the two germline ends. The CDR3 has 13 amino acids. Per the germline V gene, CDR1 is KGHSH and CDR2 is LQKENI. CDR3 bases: TGTGCCAGCTCACAGCCGGGACTCTACACCATATATTTT. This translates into CASSQPGLYTIYF.

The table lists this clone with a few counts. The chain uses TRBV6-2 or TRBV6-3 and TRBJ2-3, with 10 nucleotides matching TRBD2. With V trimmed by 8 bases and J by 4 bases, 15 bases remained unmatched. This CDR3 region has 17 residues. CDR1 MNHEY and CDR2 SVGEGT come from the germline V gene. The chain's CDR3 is CASGVSGLAWASDTQYF. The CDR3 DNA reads TGTGCCAGCGGTGTCTCGGGACTAGCGTGGGCCTCAGATACGCAGTATTTT.

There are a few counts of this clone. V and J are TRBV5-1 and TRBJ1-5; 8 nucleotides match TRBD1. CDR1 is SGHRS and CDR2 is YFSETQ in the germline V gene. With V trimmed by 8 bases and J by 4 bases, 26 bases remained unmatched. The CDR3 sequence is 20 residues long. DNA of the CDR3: TGCGCCAGTCTCCTCAGTGGGCCAGGGGGCGCCCCTTACGGGAATCAGCCCCAGCATTTT. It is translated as CASLLSGPGGAPYGNQPQHF.

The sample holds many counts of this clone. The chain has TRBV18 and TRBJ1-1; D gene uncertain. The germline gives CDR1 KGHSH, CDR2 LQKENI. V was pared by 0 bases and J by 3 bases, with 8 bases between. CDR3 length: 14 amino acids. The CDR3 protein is CASSPPMGHTEAFF. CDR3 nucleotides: TGTGCCAGCTCACCACCGATGGGCCACACTGAAGCTTTCTTT. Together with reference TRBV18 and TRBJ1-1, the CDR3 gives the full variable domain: NAGVMQNPRHLVRRRGQEARLRCSPMKGHSHVYWYRQLPEEGLKFMVYLQKENIIDESGMPKERFSAEFPKEGPSILRIQQVVRGDSAAYFCASSPPMGHTEAFFGQGTRLTVV.

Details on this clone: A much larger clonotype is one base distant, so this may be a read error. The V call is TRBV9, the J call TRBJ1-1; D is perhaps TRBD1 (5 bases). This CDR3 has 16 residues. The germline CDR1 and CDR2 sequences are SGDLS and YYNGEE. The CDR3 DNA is TGTGCCAACAGCGTACAGGTTGAGGTGTCGGCCACTGAAGCTTTCTTT. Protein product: CANSVQVEVSATEAFF. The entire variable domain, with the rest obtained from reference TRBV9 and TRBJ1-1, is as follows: DSGVTQTPKHLITATGQRVTLRCSPRSGDLSVYWYQQSLDQGLQFLIQYYNGEERAKGNILERFSAQQFPDLHSELNLSSLELGDSALYFCANSVQVEVSATEAFFGQGTRLTVV.

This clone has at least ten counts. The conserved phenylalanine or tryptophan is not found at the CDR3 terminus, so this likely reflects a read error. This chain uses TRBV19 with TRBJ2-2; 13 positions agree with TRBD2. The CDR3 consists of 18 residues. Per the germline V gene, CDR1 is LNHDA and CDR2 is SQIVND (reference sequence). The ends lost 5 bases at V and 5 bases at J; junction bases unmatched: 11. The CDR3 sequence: CASSQTSGGARWTGELFS. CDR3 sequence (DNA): TGTGCCAGTAGTCAAACTAGCGGGGGGGCCCGATGGACCGGGGAGCTGTTTTCT.

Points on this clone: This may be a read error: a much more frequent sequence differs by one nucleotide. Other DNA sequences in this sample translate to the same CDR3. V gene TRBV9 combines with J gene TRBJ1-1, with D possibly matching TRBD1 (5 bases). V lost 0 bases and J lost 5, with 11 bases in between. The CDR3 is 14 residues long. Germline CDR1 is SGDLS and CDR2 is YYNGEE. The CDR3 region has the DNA TGTGCCAGCAGCGTAGCTGGGGGGGGAACTGAAGCTTTCTTT. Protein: CASSVAGGGTEAFF.

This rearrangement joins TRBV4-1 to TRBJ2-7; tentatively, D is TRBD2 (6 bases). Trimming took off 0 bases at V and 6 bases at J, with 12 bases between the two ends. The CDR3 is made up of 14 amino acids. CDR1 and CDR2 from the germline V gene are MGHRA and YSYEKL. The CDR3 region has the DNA TGCGCCAGCAGCCAAGATAGCAGGAGGGGCGAGCAGTACTTC. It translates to CASSQDSRRGEQYF.

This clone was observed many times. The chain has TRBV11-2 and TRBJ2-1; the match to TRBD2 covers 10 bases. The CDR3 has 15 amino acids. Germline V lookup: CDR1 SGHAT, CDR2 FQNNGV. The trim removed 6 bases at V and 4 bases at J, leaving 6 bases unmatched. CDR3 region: CASSLSGGEYNEQFF. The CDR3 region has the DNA TGTGCCAGCAGTTTAAGCGGGGGGGAATACAATGAGCAGTTCTTC.